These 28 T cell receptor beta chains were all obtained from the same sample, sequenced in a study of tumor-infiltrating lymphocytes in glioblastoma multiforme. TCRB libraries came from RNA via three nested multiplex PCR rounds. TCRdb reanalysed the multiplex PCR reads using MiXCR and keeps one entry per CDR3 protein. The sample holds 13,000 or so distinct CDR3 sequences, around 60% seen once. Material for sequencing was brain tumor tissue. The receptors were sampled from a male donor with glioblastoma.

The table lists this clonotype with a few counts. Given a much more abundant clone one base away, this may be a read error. The DNA of the CDR3 is TGTGCCTGGGGAGAAGCGGGACTTACCTACGGGCAGTACTTC. The encoded protein is CAWGEAGLTYGQYF. The chain carries TRBV30 and TRBJ2-7, with 7 bases lining up with TRBD2. This CDR3 spans 14 amino acids. From germline, CDR1 is GTSNPN and CDR2 SVGIG (reference sequence).

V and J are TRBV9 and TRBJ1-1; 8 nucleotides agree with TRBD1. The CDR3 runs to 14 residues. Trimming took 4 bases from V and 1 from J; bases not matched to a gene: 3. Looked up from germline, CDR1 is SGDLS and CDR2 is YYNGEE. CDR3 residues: CASSRTGQNTEAFF. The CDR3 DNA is TGTGCCAGCAGCCGGACAGGGCAGAACACTGAAGCTTTCTTT.

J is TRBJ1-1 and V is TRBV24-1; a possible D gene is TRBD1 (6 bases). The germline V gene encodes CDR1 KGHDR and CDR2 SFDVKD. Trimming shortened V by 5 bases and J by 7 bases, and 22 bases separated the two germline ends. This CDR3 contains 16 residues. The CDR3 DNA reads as TGTGCCACCAGTGCCCCGGGCAGGGGTGGAGTAGGTGAAGCTTTCTTT. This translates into CATSAPGRGGVGEAFF.

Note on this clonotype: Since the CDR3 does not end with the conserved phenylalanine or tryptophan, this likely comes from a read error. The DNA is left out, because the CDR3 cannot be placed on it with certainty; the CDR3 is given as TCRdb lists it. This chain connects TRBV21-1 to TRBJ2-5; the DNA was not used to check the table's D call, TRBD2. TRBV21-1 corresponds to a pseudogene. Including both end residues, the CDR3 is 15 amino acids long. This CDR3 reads CASSKRVTREETQYL.

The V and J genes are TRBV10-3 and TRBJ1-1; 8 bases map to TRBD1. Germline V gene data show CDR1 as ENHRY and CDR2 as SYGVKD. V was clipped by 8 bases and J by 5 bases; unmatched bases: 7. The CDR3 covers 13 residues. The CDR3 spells CAIRDRLTTEAFF. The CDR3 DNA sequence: TGTGCCATCCGGGACAGGTTGACTACTGAAGCTTTCTTT.

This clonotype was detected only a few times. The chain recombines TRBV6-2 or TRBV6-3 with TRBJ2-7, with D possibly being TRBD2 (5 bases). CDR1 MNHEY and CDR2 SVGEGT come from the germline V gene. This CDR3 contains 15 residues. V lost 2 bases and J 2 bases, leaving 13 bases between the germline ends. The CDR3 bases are TGTGCCAGCAGTTACCGGGGTGGAAGAACCTACGAGCAGTACTTC. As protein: CASSYRGGRTYEQYF.

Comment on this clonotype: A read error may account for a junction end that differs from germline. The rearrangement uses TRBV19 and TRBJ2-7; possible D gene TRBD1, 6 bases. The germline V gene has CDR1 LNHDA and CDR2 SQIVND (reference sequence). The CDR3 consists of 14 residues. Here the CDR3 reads CASSNRDISYEQCF. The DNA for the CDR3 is TGTGCCAGTAGTAACCGGGACATATCCTACGAGCAGTGCTTC.

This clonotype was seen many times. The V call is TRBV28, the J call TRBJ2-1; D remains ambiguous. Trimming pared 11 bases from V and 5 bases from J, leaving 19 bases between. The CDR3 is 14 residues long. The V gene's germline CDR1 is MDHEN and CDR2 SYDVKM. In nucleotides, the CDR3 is TGTGCCTCGGCGAAGGCCCTAGAAAACAATGAGCAGTTCTTC. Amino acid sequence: CASAKALENNEQFF.

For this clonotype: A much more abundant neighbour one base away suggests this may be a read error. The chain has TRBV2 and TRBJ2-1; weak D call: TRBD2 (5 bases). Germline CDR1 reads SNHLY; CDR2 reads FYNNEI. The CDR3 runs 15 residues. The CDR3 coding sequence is TGTGCCAGCAGGCCACTAGGCACTTTGGAGGCTGAGCCGTTCTTC. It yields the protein CASRPLGTLEAEPFF.

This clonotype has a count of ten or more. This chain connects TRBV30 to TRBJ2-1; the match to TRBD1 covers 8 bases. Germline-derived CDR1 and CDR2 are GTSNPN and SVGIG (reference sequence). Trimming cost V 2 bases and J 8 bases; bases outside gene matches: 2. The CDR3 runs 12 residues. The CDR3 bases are TGTGCCTGGAGTCCAGGGGGCTATGAGCAGTTCTTC. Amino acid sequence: CAWSPGGYEQFF.

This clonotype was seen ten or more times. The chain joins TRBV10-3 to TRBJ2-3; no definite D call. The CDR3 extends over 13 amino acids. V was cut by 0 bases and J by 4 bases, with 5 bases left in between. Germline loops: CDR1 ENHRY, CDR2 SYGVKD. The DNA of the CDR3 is TGTGCCATCAGTGAGTCGTATGCAGATACGCAGTATTTT. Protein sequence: CAISESYADTQYF.

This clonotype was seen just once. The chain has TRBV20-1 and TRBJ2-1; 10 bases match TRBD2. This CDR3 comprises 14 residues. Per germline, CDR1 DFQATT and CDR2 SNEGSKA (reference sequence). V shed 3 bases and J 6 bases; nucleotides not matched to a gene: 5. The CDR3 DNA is TGCAGTGCTAGCTTGGGACTAGCGAGCAATGAGCAGTTCTTC. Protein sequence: CSASLGLASNEQFF.

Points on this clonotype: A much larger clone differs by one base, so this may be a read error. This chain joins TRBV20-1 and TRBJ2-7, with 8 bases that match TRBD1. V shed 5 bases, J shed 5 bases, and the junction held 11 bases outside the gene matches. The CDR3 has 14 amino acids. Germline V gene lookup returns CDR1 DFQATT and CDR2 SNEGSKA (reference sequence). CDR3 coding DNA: TGCAGTGCTGGAGTTCCAGGACAGGGAGACGAGCAGTACTTC. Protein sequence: CSAGVPGQGDEQYF.

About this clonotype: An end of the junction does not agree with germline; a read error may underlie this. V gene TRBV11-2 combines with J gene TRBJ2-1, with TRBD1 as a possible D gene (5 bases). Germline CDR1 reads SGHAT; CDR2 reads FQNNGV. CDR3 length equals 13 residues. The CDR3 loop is CVSSLDKGNEQLF. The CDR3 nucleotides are TGTGTCAGCAGCTTAGATAAGGGGAATGAACAGCTCTTC.

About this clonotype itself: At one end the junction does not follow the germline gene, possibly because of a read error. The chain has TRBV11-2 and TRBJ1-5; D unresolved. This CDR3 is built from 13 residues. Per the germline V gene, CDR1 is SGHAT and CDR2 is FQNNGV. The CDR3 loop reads CASSPDGSQPQHF. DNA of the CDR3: TGTGCCAGCAGCCCGGACGGTTCTCAGCCCCAGCACTTT.

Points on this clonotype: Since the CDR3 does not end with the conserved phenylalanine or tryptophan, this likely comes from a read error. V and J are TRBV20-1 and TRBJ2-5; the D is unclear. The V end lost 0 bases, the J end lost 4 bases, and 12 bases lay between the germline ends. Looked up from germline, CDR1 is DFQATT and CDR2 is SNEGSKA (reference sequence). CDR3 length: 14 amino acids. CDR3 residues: CSARELTTPETQYV. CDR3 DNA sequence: TGCAGTGCTAGAGAACTAACTACCCCAGAGACCCAGTACGTC.

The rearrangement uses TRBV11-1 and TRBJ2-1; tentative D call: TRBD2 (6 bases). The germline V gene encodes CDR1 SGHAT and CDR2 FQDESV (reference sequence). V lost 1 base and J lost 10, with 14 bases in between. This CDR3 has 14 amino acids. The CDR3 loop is CASSLGRLVGEQFF. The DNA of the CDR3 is TGTGCCAGCAGCTTAGGAAGACTAGTCGGCGAGCAGTTCTTC.

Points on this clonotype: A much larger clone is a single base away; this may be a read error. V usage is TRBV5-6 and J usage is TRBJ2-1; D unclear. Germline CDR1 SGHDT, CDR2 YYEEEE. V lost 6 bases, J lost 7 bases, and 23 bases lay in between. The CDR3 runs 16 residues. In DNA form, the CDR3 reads TGTGCCAGCAACATATATAGACCCCGGGCCCCTAATGAGCAGTTCTTC. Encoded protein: CASNIYRPRAPNEQFF.

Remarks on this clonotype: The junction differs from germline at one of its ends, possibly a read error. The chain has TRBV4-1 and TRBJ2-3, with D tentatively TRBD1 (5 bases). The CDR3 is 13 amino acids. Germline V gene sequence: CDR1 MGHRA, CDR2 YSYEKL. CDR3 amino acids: CANSQEQVDTQYF. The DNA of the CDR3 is TGCGCCAACAGCCAAGAACAGGTAGATACGCAGTATTTT.

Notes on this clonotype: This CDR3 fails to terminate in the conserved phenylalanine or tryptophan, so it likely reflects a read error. In DNA, the CDR3 is TGTGCCAGCGCGTTACAGGGACTAGCTCTCTCCACAGATACGCAGTATTGT. This sequence encodes CASALQGLALSTDTQYC. This chain uses TRBV12-3 or TRBV12-4 with TRBJ2-3; 9 bases are shared with TRBD2. There are 17 residues in the CDR3. J gave up 2 bases and V 8 bases, and 14 bases lay outside the gene matches.

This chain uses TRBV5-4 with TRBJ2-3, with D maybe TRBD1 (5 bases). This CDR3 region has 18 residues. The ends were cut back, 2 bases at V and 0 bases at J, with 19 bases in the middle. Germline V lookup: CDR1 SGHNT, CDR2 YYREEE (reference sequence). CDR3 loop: CASSLPTGCRGSTDTQYF. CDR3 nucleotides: TGTGCCAGCAGCTTACCCACAGGTTGTCGAGGAAGCACAGATACGCAGTATTTT. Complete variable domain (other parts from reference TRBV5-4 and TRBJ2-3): ETGVTQSPTHLIKTRGQQVTLRCSSQSGHNTVSWYQQALGQGPQFIFQYYREEENGRGNFPPRFSGLQFPNYSSELNVNALELDDSALYLCASSLPTGCRGSTDTQYFGPGTRLTVL.

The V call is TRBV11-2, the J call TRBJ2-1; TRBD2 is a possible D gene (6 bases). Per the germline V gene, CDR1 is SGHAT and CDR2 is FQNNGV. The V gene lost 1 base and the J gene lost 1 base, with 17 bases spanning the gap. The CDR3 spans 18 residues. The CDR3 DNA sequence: TGTGCCAGCAGCTTAGTTTCTGGCGGGAAGGTTTCCTACAATGAGCAGTTCTTC. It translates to CASSLVSGGKVSYNEQFF.

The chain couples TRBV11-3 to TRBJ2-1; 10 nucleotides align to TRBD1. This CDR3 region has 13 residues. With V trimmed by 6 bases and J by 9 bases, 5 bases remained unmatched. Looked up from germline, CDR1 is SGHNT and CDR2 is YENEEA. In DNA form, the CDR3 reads TGTGCCAGCAGGGGGACAGGGGAGACTGAGCAGTTCTTC. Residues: CASRGTGETEQFF.

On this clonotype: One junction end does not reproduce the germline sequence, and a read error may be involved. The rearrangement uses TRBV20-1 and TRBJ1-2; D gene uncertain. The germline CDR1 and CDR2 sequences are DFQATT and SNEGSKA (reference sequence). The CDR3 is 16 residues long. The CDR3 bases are TGCAGTACTAGAGATCCACGTAGGCAGACCGGCTATGGCTACACTTTC. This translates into CSTRDPRRQTGYGYTF.

This chain's CDR3 is CAISQRATDTEAFF. CDR3 bases: TGTGCCATCAGTCAACGAGCCACGGATACTGAAGCTTTCTTT. This chain links TRBV10-3 with TRBJ1-1, with D hard to call. The CDR3 totals 14 residues. The V end lost 5 bases, the J end lost 5 bases, and 15 bases lay between the germline ends. Per germline, CDR1 ENHRY and CDR2 SYGVKD.

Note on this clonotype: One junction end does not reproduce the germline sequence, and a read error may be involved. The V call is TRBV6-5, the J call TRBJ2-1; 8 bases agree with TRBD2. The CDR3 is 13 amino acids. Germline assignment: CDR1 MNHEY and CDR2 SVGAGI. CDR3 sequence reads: CVSSYSGGDEQLF. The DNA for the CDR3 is TGTGTCAGCAGTTACTCGGGGGGGGATGAGCAGCTCTTC.

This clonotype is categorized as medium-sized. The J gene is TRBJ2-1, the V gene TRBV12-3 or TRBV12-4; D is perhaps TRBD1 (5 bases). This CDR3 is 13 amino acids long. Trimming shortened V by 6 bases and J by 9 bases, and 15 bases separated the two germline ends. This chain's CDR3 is CASSSQGSGEQFF. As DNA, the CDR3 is TGTGCCAGCAGCTCCCAGGGATCCGGTGAGCAGTTCTTC.

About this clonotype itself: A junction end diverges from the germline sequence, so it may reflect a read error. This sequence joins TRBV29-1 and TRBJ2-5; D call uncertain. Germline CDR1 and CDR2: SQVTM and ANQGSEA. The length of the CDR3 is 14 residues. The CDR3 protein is CSVVLMTNQDTQYF. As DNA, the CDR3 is TGCAGCGTTGTACTTATGACCAATCAAGATACCCAGTACTTC.